A single sample is the source of the 7 T cell receptor beta chains below, sequenced in a study of regulatory T cells. The primer mix had 52 TRBV and 13 TRBJ primers. Method: immunoSEQ multiplex PCR; TCRdb's copy keeps in-frame clones and lacks some. The data hold 30,000 to 40,000 clones, with 93% observed a single time. No antigen has been assigned to these receptors. Study observations and caveats: In CD3G-deficient patients, conventional CD4+ T cells were enriched for hydrophobic CDR3 residues at positions 6 and 7.

What was sequenced was conventional CD4+ T cells sorted from blood. Source of these receptors: a child aged 2 to 10 with CD3G deficiency.

The chain is built from TRBV18 and TRBJ2-4; perhaps TRBD2 as D (7 bases). Germline-derived CDR1 and CDR2 are KGHSH and LQKENI. The CDR3 extends over 12 amino acids. With 6 bases removed from V and 8 bases from J, the gap between germline ends came to 11 bases. CDR3 loop: CASSWGGDIQYF. Written as DNA, the CDR3 is TGTGCCAGCTCCTGGGGGGGCGACATTCAGTACTTC.

The rearrangement joins TRBV19 to TRBJ2-2, with a weak D call TRBD2 (5 bases). V dropped 2 bases and J dropped 5 bases, with 9 bases sitting between them. The germline CDR1 and CDR2 sequences are LNHDA and SQIVND (reference sequence). The length of the CDR3 is 14 residues. This CDR3 reads CASSIKSGTGELFF. The CDR3 bases are TGTGCCAGTAGTATAAAGTCGGGAACCGGGGAGCTGTTTTTT.

This clone has just a few counts. The chain joins TRBV6-1 to TRBJ2-7; 8 bases match TRBD1. The length of the CDR3 is 13 residues. Germline V gives CDR1 MNHNS, CDR2 SASEGT. V dropped 6 bases and J dropped 3; count of bases not matched to a gene: 4. The CDR3 loop is CASRDRGRYEQYF. Written as DNA, the CDR3 is TGTGCCAGCAGAGACAGGGGCCGCTACGAGCAGTACTTC.

This clone has a single count. This sequence joins TRBV6-1 and TRBJ2-6, with D possibly matching TRBD2 (5 bases). Germline loops: CDR1 MNHNS, CDR2 SASEGT. Trimming removed 9 bases at V and 1 base at J, with 10 bases between. This CDR3 comprises 14 residues. CDR3 bases: TGTGCCAGTTGGACGGGATCTGGGGCCAACGTCCTGACTTTC. Translated, it gives CASWTGSGANVLTF.

V is TRBV19 and J is TRBJ2-3; unclear D gene. The CDR3 totals 14 residues. The germline CDR1 and CDR2 sequences are LNHDA and SQIVND (reference sequence). V was cut by 6 bases and J by 3 bases, with 13 bases left in between. Here the CDR3 reads CASSPIFGTDTQYF. The CDR3 coding sequence is TGTGCCAGTAGCCCCATTTTCGGAACAGATACGCAGTATTTT.

The chain is built from TRBV23-1 and TRBJ2-4; maybe TRBD1 (6 bases). TRBV23-1 is known as an ORF, though its function is uncertain. This CDR3 has 19 amino acids. The V gene lost 7 bases and the J gene lost 2 bases, with 27 bases spanning the gap. This CDR3 reads CASIGQSGSQTITKNIQYF. The CDR3 nucleotides read TGCGCCAGCATCGGACAGTCCGGTAGTCAAACGATAACCAAAAACATTCAGTACTTC.

The J gene is TRBJ1-2, the V gene TRBV28; D remains ambiguous. Germline V gene sequence: CDR1 MDHEN, CDR2 SYDVKM. The CDR3 extends over 14 amino acids. V shed 0 bases and J shed 7 bases, with 12 bases lying between them. The CDR3 DNA is TGTGCCAGCAGTTTATGGGTGGGTGGCGGTGGCTACACCTTC. Translation: CASSLWVGGGGYTF.